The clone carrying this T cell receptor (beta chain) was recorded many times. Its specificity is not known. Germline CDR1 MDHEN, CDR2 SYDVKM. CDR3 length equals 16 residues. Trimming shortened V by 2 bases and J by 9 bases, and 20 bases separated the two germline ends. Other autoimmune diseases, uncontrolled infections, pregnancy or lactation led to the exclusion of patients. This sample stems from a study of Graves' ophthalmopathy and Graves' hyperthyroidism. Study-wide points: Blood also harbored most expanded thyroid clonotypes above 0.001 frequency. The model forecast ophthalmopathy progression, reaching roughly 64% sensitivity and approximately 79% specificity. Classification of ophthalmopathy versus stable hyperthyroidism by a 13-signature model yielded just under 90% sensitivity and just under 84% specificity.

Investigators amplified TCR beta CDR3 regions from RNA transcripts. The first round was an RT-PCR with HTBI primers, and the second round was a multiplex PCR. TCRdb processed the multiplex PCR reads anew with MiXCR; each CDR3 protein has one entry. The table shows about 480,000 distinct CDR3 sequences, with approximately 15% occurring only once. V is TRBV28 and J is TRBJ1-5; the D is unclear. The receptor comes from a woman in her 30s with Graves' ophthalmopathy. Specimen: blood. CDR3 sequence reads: CASSLDALATLRPQHF. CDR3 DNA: TGTGCCAGCAGTTTAGATGCCCTGGCCACTCTTCGGCCCCAGCATTTT.